This T cell receptor (beta chain) was identified in a study of T cells in Graves' hyperthyroidism and ophthalmopathy. From RNA transcripts, TCR beta CDR3 regions were amplified. In the first-round RT-PCR of the TCR CDR3, the HTBI primer set was used. TCRdb independently ran MiXCR on the multiplex PCR reads; one entry per CDR3 protein. This sample has approximately 430,000 distinct CDR3 sequences; under 15% occur once, and the top ten carry around 14%. The source of the PBMCs was roughly 10 ml of fresh peripheral blood. The sequence was obtained from a man aged 18-30 years with Graves' ophthalmopathy. Sequenced input: blood.

The CDR3 nucleotides read TGTGCCAGCAGCAGGAATGGGGGGGGCACTGAAGCTTTCTTT. It codes for CASSRNGGGTEAFF. V is TRBV5-4 and J is TRBJ1-1; possibly TRBD1 for D (5 bases). V was cut by 4 bases and J by 4 bases, with 14 bases left in between. Germline values: CDR1 SGHNT, CDR2 YYREEE (reference sequence). This CDR3 spans 14 amino acids.